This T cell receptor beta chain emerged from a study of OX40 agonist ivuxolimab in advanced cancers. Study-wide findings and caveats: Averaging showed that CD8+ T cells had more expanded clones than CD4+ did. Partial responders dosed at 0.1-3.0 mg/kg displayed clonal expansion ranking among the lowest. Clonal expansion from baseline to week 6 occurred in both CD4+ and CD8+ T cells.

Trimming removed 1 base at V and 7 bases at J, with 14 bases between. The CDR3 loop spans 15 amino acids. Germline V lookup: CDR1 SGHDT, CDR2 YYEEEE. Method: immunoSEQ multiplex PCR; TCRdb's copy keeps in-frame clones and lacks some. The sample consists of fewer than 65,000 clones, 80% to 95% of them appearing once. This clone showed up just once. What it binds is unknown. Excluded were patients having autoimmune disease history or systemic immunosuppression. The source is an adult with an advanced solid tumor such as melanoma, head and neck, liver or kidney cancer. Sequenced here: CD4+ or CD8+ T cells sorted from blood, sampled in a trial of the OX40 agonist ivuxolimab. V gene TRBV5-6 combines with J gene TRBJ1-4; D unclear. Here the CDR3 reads CASSLSAEVAEKLFF. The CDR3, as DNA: TGTGCCAGCAGCTTGAGCGCGGAAGTGGCTGAAAAACTGTTTTTT. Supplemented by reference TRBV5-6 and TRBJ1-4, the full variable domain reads DAGVTQSPTHLIKTRGQQVTLRCSPKSGHDTVSWYQQALGQGPQFIFQYYEEEERQRGNFPDRFSGHQFPNYSSELNVNALLLGDSALYLCASSLSAEVAEKLFFGSGTQLSVL.